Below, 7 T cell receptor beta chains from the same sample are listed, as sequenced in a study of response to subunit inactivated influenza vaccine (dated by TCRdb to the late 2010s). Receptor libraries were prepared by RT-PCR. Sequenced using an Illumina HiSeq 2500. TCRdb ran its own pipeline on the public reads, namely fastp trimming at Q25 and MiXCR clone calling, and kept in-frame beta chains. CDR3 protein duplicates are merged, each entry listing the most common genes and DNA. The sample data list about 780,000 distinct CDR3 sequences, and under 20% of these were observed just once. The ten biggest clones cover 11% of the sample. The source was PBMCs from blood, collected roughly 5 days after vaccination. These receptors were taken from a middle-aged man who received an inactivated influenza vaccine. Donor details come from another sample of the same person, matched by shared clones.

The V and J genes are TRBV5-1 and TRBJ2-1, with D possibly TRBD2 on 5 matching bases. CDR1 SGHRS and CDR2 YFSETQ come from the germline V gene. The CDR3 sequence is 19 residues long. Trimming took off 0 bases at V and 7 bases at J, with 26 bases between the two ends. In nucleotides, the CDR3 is TGCGCCAGCAGCTTGGCTATTGGCCGAGGAGCTAGCATTAATAATGAGCAGTTCTTC. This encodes CASSLAIGRGASINNEQFF.

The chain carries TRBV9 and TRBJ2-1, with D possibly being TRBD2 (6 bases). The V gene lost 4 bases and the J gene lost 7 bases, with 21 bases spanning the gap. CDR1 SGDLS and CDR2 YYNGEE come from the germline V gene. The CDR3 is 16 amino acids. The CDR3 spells CASSFDGSLVGNEQFF. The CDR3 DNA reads TGTGCCAGCAGCTTTGACGGGAGCCTGGTAGGGAATGAGCAGTTCTTC.

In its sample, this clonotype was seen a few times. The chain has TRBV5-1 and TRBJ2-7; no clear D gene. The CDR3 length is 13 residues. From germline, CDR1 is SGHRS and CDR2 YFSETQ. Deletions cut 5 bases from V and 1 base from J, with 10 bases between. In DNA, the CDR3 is TGCGCCAGCAGACTGTCCCTATCCTACGAGCAGTACTTC. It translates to CASRLSLSYEQYF.

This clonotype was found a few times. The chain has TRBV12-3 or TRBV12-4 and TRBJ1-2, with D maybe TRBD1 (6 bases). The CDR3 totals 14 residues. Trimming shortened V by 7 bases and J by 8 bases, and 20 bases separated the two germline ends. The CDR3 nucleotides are TGTGCCAGCAAGACCGGGACACCTGTTGGGGGCTACACCTTC. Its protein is CASKTGTPVGGYTF.

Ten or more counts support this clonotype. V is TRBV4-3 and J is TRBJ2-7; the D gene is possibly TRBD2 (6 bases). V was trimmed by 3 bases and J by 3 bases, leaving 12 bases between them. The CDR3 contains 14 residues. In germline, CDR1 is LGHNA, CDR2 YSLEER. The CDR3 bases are TGCGCCAGCAGCCAGACGCGGGGCAACTACGAGCAGTACTTC. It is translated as CASSQTRGNYEQYF.

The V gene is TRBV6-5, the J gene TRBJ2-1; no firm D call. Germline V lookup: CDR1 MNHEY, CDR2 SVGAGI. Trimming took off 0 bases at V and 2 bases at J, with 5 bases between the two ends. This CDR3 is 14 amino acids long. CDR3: CASSYSRPYNEQFF. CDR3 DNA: TGTGCCAGCAGTTACTCGCGGCCCTACAATGAGCAGTTCTTC.

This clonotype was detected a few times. CDR3 loop: CASSPPGWTAQETQYF. CDR3 bases: TGTGCCAGCAGTCCCCCCGGTTGGACAGCACAAGAGACCCAGTACTTC. This sequence joins TRBV12-3 or TRBV12-4 and TRBJ2-5, with D possibly matching TRBD1 (6 bases). This CDR3 region has 16 residues. The V end was cut by 5 bases, the J end by 2 bases, with 18 bases between.